Listed below are T cell receptor beta chains from one sample, sequenced in a study of early T cells in non-severe SARS-CoV-2 infection. One entry per CDR3 protein results from TCRdb running MiXCR on the 5' RACE reads. The sample includes about 50,000 distinct CDR3 sequences, roughly 5.7% of them seen just once. The sequenced sample was whole blood, obtained at baseline. These receptors were collected from an adult who was a healthcare worker with PCR-confirmed SARS-CoV-2 infection or an uninfected control (not recorded which). Both conserved end residues are part of each CDR3. A D gene is named only where the DNA matches it firmly. Not every row has a clone size; where given, it reads once, few, many or a size class.

d_call	v_call	clone_size	j_call	cdr3_aa	cdr3_nt
TRBD2	TRBV30	many	TRBJ2-1	CAWSAGGGEQFF	TGTGCCTGGAGTGCGGGCGGGGGAGAGCAGTTCTTC
NA	TRBV30	many	TRBJ1-4	CAWSVSATNEKLFF	TGTGCCTGGAGTGTCAGTGCAACTAATGAAAAACTGTTCTTT
TRBD2	TRBV20-1	many	TRBJ2-3	CSATGLAGEDTQYF	TGCAGTGCTACGGGACTAGCGGGAGAAGATACGCAGTATTTT
NA	TRBV6-5	many	TRBJ2-7	CASSSMGGLIYEQYF	TGTGCCAGCAGTTCCATGGGGGGGCTAATCTACGAGCAGTACTTC
NA	TRBV20-1	many	TRBJ2-5	CSARDFSRQETQYF	TGCAGTGCTAGAGATTTTTCTAGGCAAGAGACCCAGTACTTC
NA	TRBV6-5	NA	TRBJ2-2	CASSPGDSSGELFF	TGTGCCAGCAGCCCCGGAGATTCCTCCGGGGAGCTGTTTTTT
TRBD1	TRBV29-1	many	TRBJ2-7	CSVEGQGAYEQYF	TGCAGCGTTGAGGGACAGGGGGCATACGAGCAGTACTTC
NA	TRBV11-2	NA	TRBJ2-3	CASSPERQSTDTQYF	TGTGCCAGCAGCCCAGAACGGCAGAGCACAGATACGCAGTATTTT
NA	TRBV19	many	TRBJ2-1	CASSIQKPGEQFF	TGTGCCAGTAGTATCCAGAAGCCCGGGGAGCAGTTCTTC
TRBD2	TRBV9	many	TRBJ2-1	CASSVDGTKNNEQFF	TGTGCCAGCAGCGTAGATGGGACTAAAAACAATGAGCAGTTCTTC
NA	TRBV19	many	TRBJ2-4	CASCSPHGAKNIQYF	TGTGCCAGCTGCTCCCCTCACGGGGCCAAAAACATTCAGTACTTC
TRBD1	TRBV28	many	TRBJ1-1	CASSPLQGANTEAFF	TGTGCCAGCAGTCCCTTACAGGGGGCGAACACTGAAGCTTTCTTT
NA	TRBV19	many	TRBJ2-7	CASSPRYPYEQYF	TGTGCCAGTAGTCCCCGCTATCCCTACGAGCAGTACTTC
TRBD1	TRBV2	many	TRBJ2-1	CASSEEGQGFNEQFF	TGTGCCAGCAGTGAGGAGGGACAGGGGTTCAATGAGCAGTTCTTC
NA	TRBV7-9	NA	TRBJ2-4	CASSLAGPKNIQYF	TGTGCCAGCAGCTTAGCGGGACCCAAAAACATTCAGTACTTC
NA	TRBV3-1	NA	TRBJ2-7	CASSPDHSAFLHYEQYF	TGTGCCAGCAGCCCCGATCACTCGGCGTTTCTGCATTACGAGCAGTACTTC
NA	TRBV30	many	TRBJ2-1	CAWSVKVSYNEQFF	TGTGCCTGGAGTGTAAAGGTCTCCTACAATGAGCAGTTCTTC
NA	TRBV6-5	few	TRBJ2-3	CAISRAATDTQYF	TGTGCCATTAGTAGGGCCGCCACAGATACGCAGTATTTT
NA	TRBV20-1	many	TRBJ1-5	CSARDAAGAGQPQHF	TGCAGTGCTAGAGATGCGGCGGGGGCCGGGCAGCCCCAGCATTTT
NA	TRBV12-3/TRBV12-4	few	TRBJ2-7	CASSFLKRPYEQYF	TGTGCCAGCAGCTTCCTCAAGCGCCCCTACGAGCAGTACTTC
TRBD1	TRBV6-6	few	TRBJ2-7	CASSYQGAPYEQYF	TGTGCCAGCAGTTACCAGGGGGCACCCTACGAGCAGTACTTC
NA	TRBV29-1	many	TRBJ1-2	CSVEGDTYGYTF	TGCAGCGTTGAAGGAGACACCTATGGCTACACCTTC
NA	TRBV27	NA	TRBJ1-3	CASSLGGSVNTIYF	TGTGCCAGCAGTTTGGGGGGTAGTGTAAACACCATATATTTT
TRBD1	TRBV10-3	many	TRBJ2-1	CAISPKGGQGSNEQFF	TGTGCCATCAGTCCCAAAGGGGGACAGGGATCAAATGAGCAGTTCTTC
NA	TRBV5-1	many	TRBJ1-1	CASSLTGLLNTEAFF	TGCGCCAGCAGCTTGACAGGACTTCTTAACACTGAAGCTTTCTTT
NA	TRBV9	many	TRBJ2-5	CASSAFGGPGAQYF	TGTGCCAGCAGCGCTTTCGGAGGCCCCGGGGCCCAGTACTTC
NA	TRBV3-1	medium-sized	TRBJ2-7	CASSPRYPGQDEQYF	TGTGCCAGCAGCCCTCGATACCCCGGACAAGACGAGCAGTACTTC
NA	TRBV7-9	many	TRBJ1-5	CASSPSGLGNQPQHF	TGTGCCAGCAGCCCCTCGGGACTTGGCAATCAGCCCCAGCATTTT
NA	TRBV20-1	many	TRBJ1-1	CSARRGGNTEAFF	TGCAGTGCTCGCAGGGGAGGGAACACTGAAGCTTTCTTT
NA	TRBV18	many	TRBJ1-5	CASSPTALSNQPQHF	TGTGCCAGCTCACCAACAGCCCTTAGCAATCAGCCCCAGCATTTT
NA	TRBV6-1	many	TRBJ2-7	CASKPSTLPYEQYF	TGTGCCAGCAAACCATCTACCCTGCCCTACGAGCAGTACTTC
TRBD1	TRBV29-1	few	TRBJ2-5	CSVWTGVRETQYF	TGCAGCGTTTGGACAGGGGTAAGAGAGACCCAGTACTTC
TRBD1	TRBV30	many	TRBJ1-6	CAWRTGRSPLHF	TGTGCCTGGAGGACAGGGCGTTCACCCCTCCACTTT
NA	TRBV19	many	TRBJ2-3	CASSTDLSRGPSTDTQYF	TGTGCCAGTAGTACAGACCTTAGTCGGGGACCTAGCACAGATACGCAGTATTTT
NA	TRBV28	many	TRBJ2-7	CASSSGSVLYEQYF	TGTGCCAGCAGTTCAGGGTCAGTCCTCTACGAGCAGTACTTC
NA	TRBV29-1	many	TRBJ2-3	CSVGLVDTQYF	TGCAGCGTTGGGTTAGTAGATACGCAGTATTTT
NA	TRBV28	NA	TRBJ2-7	CASSLLAGPSYEQYF	TGTGCCAGCAGTTTATTGGCAGGACCCTCCTACGAGCAGTACTTC
TRBD1	TRBV5-5	NA	TRBJ2-7	CASSETGDEQYF	TGTGCCAGCAGCGAGACAGGGGACGAGCAGTACTTC
TRBD2	TRBV30	many	TRBJ2-2	CAWSPSGRDTGELFF	TGTGCCTGGAGCCCTAGCGGGAGGGACACCGGGGAGCTGTTTTTT
NA	TRBV7-6	many	TRBJ1-1	CASSPQENTEAFF	TGTGCCAGCAGCCCACAGGAGAACACTGAAGCTTTCTTT
NA	TRBV20-1	many	TRBJ2-7	CSARDPGRNYEQYF	TGCAGTGCTAGAGATCCGGGACGTAACTACGAGCAGTACTTC
NA	TRBV12-3/TRBV12-4	few	TRBJ2-5	CASSFVAQETQYF	TGTGCCAGCAGTTTCGTAGCCCAGGAGACCCAGTACTTC
TRBD1	TRBV6-5	once	TRBJ1-2	CASSTTGGGGYGYTF	TGTGCCAGCAGTACCACAGGGGGCGGAGGGTATGGCTACACCTTC
NA	TRBV28	many	TRBJ2-7	CASSLASSEQYF	TGTGCCAGCAGTTTAGCCAGTTCCGAGCAGTACTTC
TRBD1	TRBV12-3/TRBV12-4	NA	TRBJ2-3	CASGNPGQGATDTQYF	TGTGCCAGCGGAAATCCCGGACAGGGAGCCACAGATACGCAGTATTTT
NA	TRBV20-1	many	TRBJ2-1	CSASIRRTQRDEQFF	TGCAGTGCTAGTATACGGCGGACCCAACGGGATGAGCAGTTCTTC
NA	TRBV6-2/TRBV6-3	many	TRBJ2-2	CASSSRDTGELFF	TGTGCCAGCAGTTCCAGGGACACCGGGGAGCTGTTTTTT
NA	TRBV7-2	many	TRBJ2-1	CASSVDTQSYNEQFF	TGTGCCAGCAGCGTGGACACGCAGTCCTACAATGAGCAGTTCTTC